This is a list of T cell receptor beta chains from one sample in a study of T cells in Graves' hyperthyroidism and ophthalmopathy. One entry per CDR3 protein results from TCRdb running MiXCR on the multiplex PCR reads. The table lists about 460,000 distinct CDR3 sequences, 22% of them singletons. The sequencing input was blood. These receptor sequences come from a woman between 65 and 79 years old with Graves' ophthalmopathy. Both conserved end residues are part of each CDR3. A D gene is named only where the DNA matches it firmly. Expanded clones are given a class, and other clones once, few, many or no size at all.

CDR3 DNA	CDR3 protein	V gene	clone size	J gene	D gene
TGTGCCAGCAAAGGGGTCGGTCCTAATCAGCCCCAGCATTTT	CASKGVGPNQPQHF	TRBV6-2/TRBV6-3	-	TRBJ1-5	-
TGTGCCACCAGCCGCCCGTCCAGGGGAAGTAACACTGAAGCTTTCTTT	CATSRPSRGSNTEAFF	TRBV15	many	TRBJ1-1	-
TGTGCCAGCAGTCTAGCGGGATACACAGATACGCAGTATTTT	CASSLAGYTDTQYF	TRBV11-2	many	TRBJ2-3	TRBD2
TGTGCCAGTCGCCGGGACTTAAGCACAGATACGCAGTATTTT	CASRRDLSTDTQYF	TRBV19	-	TRBJ2-3	-
TGTGCCAGTAGTAGGCACAGCGCAAGTCAACAGCCCCAGCATTTT	CASSRHSASQQPQHF	TRBV19	-	TRBJ1-5	-
TGCGCCAGCAGTGAAACCAGGATCAACGGCTACACCTTC	CASSETRINGYTF	TRBV10-1	-	TRBJ1-2	-
TGTGCCAGCAGCCCTTCTAGCGGGGCGTACAATGAGCAGTTCTTC	CASSPSSGAYNEQFF	TRBV5-4	-	TRBJ2-1	TRBD2
TGCAGTGCTAGCGGGAGGGCTACCCCTAATGAAAAACTGTTTTTT	CSASGRATPNEKLFF	TRBV20-1	few	TRBJ1-4	-
TGCGCCAGCAGACCTCAACCGGGACAGGGGGCCTCCTACGAGCAGTACTTC	CASRPQPGQGASYEQYF	TRBV5-1	-	TRBJ2-7	TRBD1
TGTGCCAGTAGGGTTCAGGGGGCGCGGGACATTCAGTACTTC	CASRVQGARDIQYF	TRBV19	-	TRBJ2-4	TRBD1
TGCGCCAGCCGGTGTAGAGGAAAACAGACCTTTTGGTATGGCTACACCTTC	CASRCRGKQTFWYGYTF	TRBV10-1	-	TRBJ1-2	-
TGCAGCGTCAAGGGACAGAGCACAGATACGCAGTATTTT	CSVKGQSTDTQYF	TRBV29-1	-	TRBJ2-3	TRBD1
TGTGCCAGTAGTCCTAGGACAGGGGGTAGCAATCAGCCCCAGCATTTT	CASSPRTGGSNQPQHF	TRBV19	-	TRBJ1-5	TRBD1
TGTGCCAGCAGCCAGGGCGGGGGTGCGAGATCCTACGAGCAGTACTTC	CASSQGGGARSYEQYF	TRBV7-3	-	TRBJ2-7	TRBD2
TGTGCCAGCAGTGAAGCCTCCTGGGATGGAAACACCATATATTTT	CASSEASWDGNTIYF	TRBV2	-	TRBJ1-3	-
TGTGCCAGCAGTGCCCGGGCCCGGGGGGATGAGCAGTTCTTC	CASSARARGDEQFF	TRBV2	-	TRBJ2-1	TRBD2
TGTGCCAGCAGCCAAGACGCGGGAGCCACCGGGGAGCTGTTTTTT	CASSQDAGATGELFF	TRBV3-1	few	TRBJ2-2	TRBD2
TGTGCCAGTAGTTTGGGGGTTACTAGCATTCAGTACTTC	CASSLGVTSIQYF	TRBV19	-	TRBJ2-4	-
TGTGCTAGTGCCCTCGGAGGTAGCAATCAGCCCCAGCATTTT	CASALGGSNQPQHF	TRBV12-5	-	TRBJ1-5	-
TGCAGTGCTAGAGATGAGCTTGGACAGGGAGGACGAAATCAGCCCCAGCATTTT	CSARDELGQGGRNQPQHF	TRBV20-1	few	TRBJ1-5	TRBD1
TGTGCCACCAGTGAACCGGGACAGGGTGAAGAGACCCAGTACTTC	CATSEPGQGEETQYF	TRBV24-1	-	TRBJ2-5	TRBD1
TGTGCCAGCAGCTTCCGGGACAGATCCTACAATGAGCAGTTCTTC	CASSFRDRSYNEQFF	TRBV7-2	-	TRBJ2-1	TRBD1
TGTGCCAGCAGTGAAATGGTGGGCAGGTCTTATGGCACAGATACGCAGTATTTT	CASSEMVGRSYGTDTQYF	TRBV2	many	TRBJ2-3	-
TGTGCCAGCAGTCCATACCGGGACAGGGTAGGAGGCTACACCTTC	CASSPYRDRVGGYTF	TRBV27	-	TRBJ1-2	TRBD1
TGCGCCAGCAGAATGATTGGTTTGGAGACCCAGTACTTC	CASRMIGLETQYF	TRBV5-1	-	TRBJ2-5	-
TGTGCCAGCAGCCCCACTCTAGCGGGAGAGGGAAACATTCAGTACTTC	CASSPTLAGEGNIQYF	TRBV11-2	-	TRBJ2-4	TRBD2
TGTGCCAGTAGTATCTTCGGGGCCAAAAACATTCAGTACTTC	CASSIFGAKNIQYF	TRBV19	-	TRBJ2-4	-
TGTGCCAGCAGCCACGGGCGACAGGGGCGAATCTATGGCTACACCTTC	CASSHGRQGRIYGYTF	TRBV7-9	-	TRBJ1-2	TRBD1
TGTGCCATCAGTCAACCCGCCTGGGTAATCGGAGGGTTAAACACTGAAGCTTTCTTT	CAISQPAWVIGGLNTEAFF	TRBV10-3	many	TRBJ1-1	-
TGTGCCAGCAGCGTAGAGGGACAGGGTCTAAACGAGCAGTACTTC	CASSVEGQGLNEQYF	TRBV9	-	TRBJ2-7	TRBD1
TGTGCCAGCAGCGTAGAAGGGGGGTCTGCTGGCTACACCTTC	CASSVEGGSAGYTF	TRBV9	few	TRBJ1-2	-
TGTGCCTGGAGTGTACCGACGGGTGGAAACACCATATATTTT	CAWSVPTGGNTIYF	TRBV30	-	TRBJ1-3	-
TGTGCCAGCAGCTTAATGTTCAATGAGCAGTTCTTC	CASSLMFNEQFF	TRBV7-2	few	TRBJ2-1	-
TGTGCCAGCAGTGACACGACAGGGGGCTATGTCACTGAAGCTTTCTTT	CASSDTTGGYVTEAFF	TRBV2	many	TRBJ1-1	TRBD1
TGTGCTAGTGGTGTGACTAGCGGGAGGGCGGCGCAGTTCTTC	CASGVTSGRAAQFF	TRBV12-5	few	TRBJ2-1	TRBD2
TGTGCCAGCAGCTTATGGACAGGGGGGATCTACGAGCAGTACTTC	CASSLWTGGIYEQYF	TRBV11-3	few	TRBJ2-7	TRBD1
TGTGCCAGCAGTTTTAGCCCGGGTACTGGAAACACCATATATTTT	CASSFSPGTGNTIYF	TRBV12-3/TRBV12-4	-	TRBJ1-3	-
TGCAGTGCACTAGGGACAGGGGGCGGCGAGAGGGGCTACACCTTC	CSALGTGGGERGYTF	TRBV20-1	few	TRBJ1-2	TRBD1
TGTGCCAGCAACGGACAATTGACAGATTCACCCCTCCACTTT	CASNGQLTDSPLHF	TRBV6-1	few	TRBJ1-6	-
TGTGCCAGCAGTCGGGCCGCCTATAATTCACCCCTCCACTTT	CASSRAAYNSPLHF	TRBV6-1	-	TRBJ1-6	-
TGTGCCAGCAGCTTATTTTGTCAGGGACAGCTAAATGGCTACACCTTC	CASSLFCQGQLNGYTF	TRBV11-2	-	TRBJ1-2	TRBD1
TGTGCCAGCAGTACGATGGAACAGGGGGTATGGAACACTGAAGCTTTCTTT	CASSTMEQGVWNTEAFF	TRBV2	many	TRBJ1-1	TRBD1
TGTGCCAGCAGTGAAAGGTCTAGCGGGAGCAGTGGGGAGCTGTTTTTT	CASSERSSGSSGELFF	TRBV2	many	TRBJ2-2	TRBD2
TGTGCCACCAGTGGGGATTTTAACACCGGGGAGCTGTTTTTT	CATSGDFNTGELFF	TRBV24-1	few	TRBJ2-2	-
TGCAGCGTTGAATATGCGGCTAGCGGGAGTTACGAGCAGTACTTC	CSVEYAASGSYEQYF	TRBV29-1	-	TRBJ2-7	TRBD2
TGCAGCGTTGAAGACCGGGACACTACCTATGGCTACATCTTC	CSVEDRDTTYGYIF	TRBV29-1	once	TRBJ1-2	-
TGTGCCAGCAGCTTATTCCTAGCGGGAGGGCGCGAGCAGTACTTC	CASSLFLAGGREQYF	TRBV7-2	-	TRBJ2-7	TRBD2
TGTGCCAGCAGCTTAATCACAGTGAACTATGGCTACACCTTC	CASSLITVNYGYTF	TRBV7-2	-	TRBJ1-2	-
TGTGCCAGCAGTCCCGAGGGACAGGGCTATCTTGTGGCCTACGAGCAGTACTTC	CASSPEGQGYLVAYEQYF	TRBV28	few	TRBJ2-7	TRBD1
TGCAGTGCTAGGTGGCCTAATACCTACGAGCAGTACTTC	CSARWPNTYEQYF	TRBV20-1	-	TRBJ2-7	-